Following are 21 T cell receptor beta chains from one sample sequenced in a study of cytomegalovirus exposure and HLA in healthy donors. In the PCR, 60 Vbeta and 13 Jbeta primers were used. TCRdb's copy holds only in-frame clones and misses some; the assay was immunoSEQ multiplex PCR. This repertoire shows some 140,000 clones, approximately 62% found once; its top ten account for around 1.6%. Sequencing input: PBMCs. The origin of the receptors is a human donor in good health.

The J gene is TRBJ2-5, the V gene TRBV2; TRBD1 aligns across 7 bases. Losses at the gene ends were 0 bases for V and 3 bases for J; bases not matched to a gene: 4. The CDR3 runs to 15 residues. The V gene's germline CDR1 is SNHLY and CDR2 FYNNEI. CDR3: CASSEAGQIKETQYF. The CDR3 DNA sequence: TGTGCCAGCAGTGAAGCGGGACAGATTAAAGAGACCCAGTACTTC.

The genes are TRBV11-3 and TRBJ2-1; 11 nucleotides align to TRBD2. Germline-derived CDR1 and CDR2 are SGHNT and YENEEA. V was pared by 5 bases and J by 9 bases, with 12 bases of the junction left unmatched. CDR3 length equals 16 residues. CDR3 loop: CASSPGGSGRGVEQFF. In DNA, the CDR3 is TGTGCCAGCAGCCCAGGAGGTAGCGGGAGGGGTGTTGAGCAGTTCTTC.

J is TRBJ2-1 and V is TRBV5-1; weak D call: TRBD2 (5 bases). V dropped 1 base and J dropped 9 bases, with 17 bases sitting between them. This CDR3 contains 15 residues. CDR1 is SGHRS and CDR2 is YFSETQ in the germline V gene. The CDR3 region has the DNA TGCGCCAGCAGCTTGTCCTCCATGGCGGGCGGTGAGCAGTTCTTC. Amino acids: CASSLSSMAGGEQFF.

The rearrangement joins TRBV19 to TRBJ1-5; weak D call: TRBD1 (6 bases). CDR3 size: 16 residues. The V gene lost 4 bases and the J gene lost 1 base, with 14 bases spanning the gap. The germline CDR1 and CDR2 sequences are LNHDA and SQIVND (reference sequence). The CDR3 protein is CASSSLGTPSNQPQHF. The CDR3, as DNA: TGTGCCAGTAGTAGCCTCGGGACACCCAGCAATCAGCCCCAGCATTTT.

Only a few counts were recorded for this clone. This chain links TRBV28 with TRBJ2-7; 7 nucleotides agree with TRBD1. Germline V gene sequence: CDR1 MDHEN, CDR2 SYDVKM. After removal of 5 bases from V and 4 bases from J, the junction contained 17 bases not matched to a gene. CDR3 size: 17 residues. The chain's CDR3 is CASSLNPSGTAPYEQYF. The CDR3, as DNA: TGTGCCAGCAGTCTAAATCCATCCGGGACAGCGCCTTACGAGCAGTACTTC. The complete variable domain, with remaining parts taken from reference TRBV28 and TRBJ2-7, reads DVKVTQSSRYLVKRTGEKVFLECVQDMDHENMFWYRQDPGLGLRLIYFSYDVKMKEKGDIPEGYSVSREKKERFSLILESASTNQTSMYLCASSLNPSGTAPYEQYFGPGTRLTVT.

V and J are TRBV6-1 and TRBJ1-5, with TRBD1 as a possible D gene (5 bases). V lost 5 bases, J lost 5 bases, and 16 bases lay in between. Germline-derived CDR1 and CDR2 are MNHNS and SASEGT. The CDR3 has 15 amino acids. The CDR3 DNA follows: TGTGCCAGCAGTCCTGGGGGGGGTGATCATCAGCCCCAGCATTTT. Amino acids: CASSPGGGDHQPQHF.

This clone was detected only a few times. V and J are TRBV28 and TRBJ2-5; 9 nucleotides match TRBD2. Germline CDR1 is MDHEN and CDR2 is SYDVKM. The CDR3 covers 17 residues. V lost 8 bases and J lost 1; bases outside the gene matches: 14. Written as DNA, the CDR3 is TGTGCCAGCGGATCCTCCCATCGACTAGCGGTCCAAGAGACCCAGTACTTC. Amino acids: CASGSSHRLAVQETQYF.

Only a few counts were recorded for this clone. The gene calls are TRBV21-1 and TRBJ1-1; the listed D gene, TRBD1, was not tested against the DNA. TRBV21-1 is given as a pseudogene. The CDR3 consists of 17 residues. The CDR3 region is CASSPGGDREENTEAFF. DNA for the CDR3: TGTGCCAGCAGCCCCGGAGGGGACAGGGAGGAGAACACTGAAGCTTTCTTT.

The chain carries TRBV7-2 and TRBJ2-1; 9 bases are shared with TRBD1. The CDR3 length is 15 residues. Germline loops: CDR1 SGHTA, CDR2 FQGNSA. V dropped 4 bases and J dropped 8; count of bases not matched to a gene: 9. The CDR3 loop is CASSSYRGRRHEQFF. Written as DNA, the CDR3 is TGTGCCAGCAGCTCTTACAGGGGGCGGCGGCATGAGCAGTTCTTC. The full variable domain, rest sourced from reference TRBV7-2 and TRBJ2-1, is GAGVSQSPSNKVTEKGKDVELRCDPISGHTALYWYRQSLGQGLEFLIYFQGNSAPDKSGLPSDRFSAERTGGSVSTLTIQRTQQEDSAVYLCASSSYRGRRHEQFFGPGTRLTVL.

The CDR3 loop is CASRATGVGGQPQHF. The CDR3 DNA reads as TGTGCCAGCAGGGCAACAGGGGTGGGCGGTCAGCCCCAGCATTTT. The gene calls are TRBV28 and TRBJ1-5, with 7 bases lining up with TRBD1. The CDR3 is 15 amino acids. V shed 6 bases, J shed 6 bases, and the junction held 11 bases outside the gene matches. The germline gives CDR1 MDHEN, CDR2 SYDVKM.

The chain employs TRBV27 and TRBJ1-2; TRBD1 matches 8 bases. Germline V CDR1 and CDR2: MNHEY, SMNVEV (reference sequence). CDR3 size: 13 residues. With V trimmed by 3 bases and J by 8 bases, 5 bases remained unmatched. CDR3 sequence reads: CASSLTGAGGYTF. The CDR3 nucleotides are TGTGCCAGCAGTTTGACAGGGGCGGGAGGCTACACCTTC.

The chain uses TRBV18 and TRBJ2-7; D is ambiguous. This CDR3 is 15 amino acids long. Trimming cost V 2 bases and J 7 bases, with 18 bases left between them. Per germline, CDR1 KGHSH and CDR2 LQKENI. In DNA form, the CDR3 reads TGTGCCAGCTCACCAGTTGTTGCGGAAGTACGGGAGCAGTACTTC. Translated, it gives CASSPVVAEVREQYF.

This clone was seen only a few times. The CDR3 coding sequence is TGTGCCAGCAGCTTAGACGGGGGACGCTACGAGCAGTACTTC. Protein: CASSLDGGRYEQYF. V gene TRBV7-9 combines with J gene TRBJ2-7; TRBD2 might be the D (6 bases). Germline CDR1 is SEHNR and CDR2 is FQNEAQ (reference sequence). This CDR3 region has 14 residues. Trimming cost V 1 base and J 3 bases, with 10 bases left between them.

The V gene is TRBV11-2, the J gene TRBJ2-5; D is possibly TRBD1 (6 bases). Germline assignment: CDR1 SGHAT and CDR2 FQNNGV. The CDR3 is 16 amino acids. V lost 4 bases and J lost 5, with 20 bases in between. The CDR3 DNA sequence: TGTGCCAGCAGCTCAGGCCCCGGGACAACAGGGGAGACCCAGTACTTC. Amino acid sequence: CASSSGPGTTGETQYF.

The chain recombines TRBV7-9 with TRBJ2-5, with D possibly being TRBD1 (5 bases). This CDR3 region has 15 residues. Deletions cut 5 bases from V and 2 bases from J, with 15 bases between. CDR1 is SEHNR and CDR2 is FQNEAQ in the germline V gene (reference sequence). CDR3 coding DNA: TGTGCCAGCAGCAGCCCCACAGGTTTACAAGAGACCCAGTACTTC. This codes for CASSSPTGLQETQYF.

This rearrangement joins TRBV5-4 to TRBJ1-3; TRBD1 aligns across 8 bases. The length of the CDR3 is 16 residues. The V and J ends lost 4 bases and 0 bases, in that order; junction bases with no gene match: 6. CDR1 is SGHNT, CDR2 YYREEE, per germline (reference sequence). In nucleotides, the CDR3 is TGTGCCAGCAGCCGTAGCGGACAGGGCTCTGGAAACACCATATATTTT. Its protein is CASSRSGQGSGNTIYF. Full variable domain (remainder filled in from reference TRBV5-4 and TRBJ1-3): ETGVTQSPTHLIKTRGQQVTLRCSSQSGHNTVSWYQQALGQGPQFIFQYYREEENGRGNFPPRFSGLQFPNYSSELNVNALELDDSALYLCASSRSGQGSGNTIYFGEGSWLTVV.

The rearrangement joins TRBV7-9 to TRBJ2-7, with D possibly TRBD1 on 5 matching bases. Looked up from germline, CDR1 is SEHNR and CDR2 is FQNEAQ (reference sequence). V shed 0 bases and J shed 6 bases, with 12 bases lying between them. The CDR3 runs 14 residues. CDR3 sequence reads: CASSLAEQGPEQYF. In DNA form, the CDR3 reads TGTGCCAGCAGCTTAGCGGAGCAGGGCCCCGAGCAGTACTTC. Variable domain in full (rest from reference TRBV7-9 and TRBJ2-7): DTGVSQNPRHKITKRGQNVTFRCDPISEHNRLYWYRQTLGQGPEFLTYFQNEAQLEKSRLLSDRFSAERPKGSFSTLEIQRTEQGDSAMYLCASSLAEQGPEQYFGPGTRLTVT.

This rearrangement joins TRBV6-5 to TRBJ1-1; 7 positions agree with TRBD1. J lost 1 base, V lost 8 bases, and 7 bases had no gene match. Per the germline V gene, CDR1 is MNHEY and CDR2 is SVGAGI. The CDR3 covers 14 residues. The CDR3 DNA is TGTGCCAGCCGTCCCGGGACAGAGAACACTGAAGCTTTCTTT. Translated, it gives CASRPGTENTEAFF.

The J gene is TRBJ2-1, the V gene TRBV6-5; D uncertain. The germline gives CDR1 MNHEY, CDR2 SVGAGI. The CDR3 runs to 15 residues. Trimming pared 5 bases from V and 2 bases from J, leaving 13 bases between. CDR3 residues: CASSAAPSPYNEQFF. The CDR3 coding sequence is TGTGCCAGCAGTGCCGCCCCCAGTCCCTACAATGAGCAGTTCTTC.

Remarks on this clone: This same CDR3 is encoded by further DNA sequences in the sample. The J gene is TRBJ2-7, the V gene TRBV5-1, with D perhaps TRBD1 (6 bases). Germline CDR1 SGHRS, CDR2 YFSETQ. This CDR3 contains 12 residues. Trimming pared 2 bases from V and 4 bases from J, leaving 7 bases between. CDR3 residues: CASSLQGYEQYF. In DNA, the CDR3 is TGCGCCAGCAGCTTACAGGGTTACGAGCAGTACTTC.

This chain uses TRBV13 with TRBJ1-2; 7 bases fit TRBD1. CDR3 length: 15 residues. Trimming removed 4 bases from V and 0 bases from J; junction bases left unmatched: 5. The germline V gene has CDR1 PRHDT and CDR2 FYEKMQ (reference sequence). The CDR3 here is CASSSKQGTNYGYTF. The CDR3 DNA follows: TGTGCCAGCAGCTCCAAACAGGGGACTAACTATGGCTACACCTTC.